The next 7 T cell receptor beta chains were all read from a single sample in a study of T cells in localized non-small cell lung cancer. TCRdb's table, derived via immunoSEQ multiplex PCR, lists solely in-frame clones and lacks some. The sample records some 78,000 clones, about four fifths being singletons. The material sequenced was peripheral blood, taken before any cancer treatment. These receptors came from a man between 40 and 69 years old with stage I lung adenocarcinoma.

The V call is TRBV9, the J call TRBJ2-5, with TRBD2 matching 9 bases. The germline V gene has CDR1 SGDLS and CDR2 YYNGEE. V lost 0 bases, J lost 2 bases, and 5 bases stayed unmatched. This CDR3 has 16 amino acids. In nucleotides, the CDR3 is TGTGCCAGCAGCGTAGTAGGGACTAGCCCTCAAGAGACCCAGTACTTC. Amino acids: CASSVVGTSPQETQYF.

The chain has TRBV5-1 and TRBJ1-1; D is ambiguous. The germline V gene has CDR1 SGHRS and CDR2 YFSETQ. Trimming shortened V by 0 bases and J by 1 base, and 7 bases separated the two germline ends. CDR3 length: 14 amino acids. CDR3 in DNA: TGCGCCAGCAGCTTGGCCCCTCCGAACACTGAAGCTTTCTTT. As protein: CASSLAPPNTEAFF.

In DNA, the CDR3 is TGTGCCAGCAGTTTTTCGGCTAGTAGAGAGCAGTTCTTC. Its protein is CASSFSASREQFF. The genes are TRBV28 and TRBJ2-1, with D unresolved. V was clipped by 3 bases and J by 10 bases, with 13 bases between them. Germline CDR1 is MDHEN and CDR2 is SYDVKM. This CDR3 contains 13 residues.

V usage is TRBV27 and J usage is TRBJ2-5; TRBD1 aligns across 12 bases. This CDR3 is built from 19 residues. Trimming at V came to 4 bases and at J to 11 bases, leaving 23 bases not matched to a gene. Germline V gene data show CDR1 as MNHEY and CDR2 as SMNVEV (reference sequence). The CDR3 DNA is TGTGCCAGCAGTTCCCGTGGCGGGACAGGGGGCTTGGTAGCGGTGCCGCAGTACTTC. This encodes CASSSRGGTGGLVAVPQYF.

For the CDR3, the DNA is TGTGCCAGCAATACCCCAGGGATGAACACTGAAGCTTTCTTT. It translates to CASNTPGMNTEAFF. V usage is TRBV9 and J usage is TRBJ1-1, with D possibly being TRBD1 (5 bases). In germline, CDR1 is SGDLS, CDR2 YYNGEE. The V and J ends lost 6 bases and 0 bases respectively, with 12 bases between them. The CDR3 is made up of 14 amino acids. Complete variable domain (other parts from reference TRBV9 and TRBJ1-1): DSGVTQTPKHLITATGQRVTLRCSPRSGDLSVYWYQQSLDQGLQFLIQYYNGEERAKGNILERFSAQQFPDLHSELNLSSLELGDSALYFCASNTPGMNTEAFFGQGTRLTVV.

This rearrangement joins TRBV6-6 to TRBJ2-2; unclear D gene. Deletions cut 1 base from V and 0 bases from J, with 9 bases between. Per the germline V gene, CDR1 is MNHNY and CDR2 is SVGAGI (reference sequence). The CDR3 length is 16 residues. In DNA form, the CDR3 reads TGTGCCAGCAGTTACTTCCCGGGCACGAACACCGGGGAGCTGTTTTTT. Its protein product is CASSYFPGTNTGELFF.

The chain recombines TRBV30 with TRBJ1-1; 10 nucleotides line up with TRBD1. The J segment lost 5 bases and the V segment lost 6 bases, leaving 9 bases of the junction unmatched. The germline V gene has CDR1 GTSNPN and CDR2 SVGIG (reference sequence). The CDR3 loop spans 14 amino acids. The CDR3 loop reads CACRQGAIRTEAFF. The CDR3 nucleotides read TGTGCCTGCCGACAGGGGGCGATTAGAACTGAAGCTTTCTTT.